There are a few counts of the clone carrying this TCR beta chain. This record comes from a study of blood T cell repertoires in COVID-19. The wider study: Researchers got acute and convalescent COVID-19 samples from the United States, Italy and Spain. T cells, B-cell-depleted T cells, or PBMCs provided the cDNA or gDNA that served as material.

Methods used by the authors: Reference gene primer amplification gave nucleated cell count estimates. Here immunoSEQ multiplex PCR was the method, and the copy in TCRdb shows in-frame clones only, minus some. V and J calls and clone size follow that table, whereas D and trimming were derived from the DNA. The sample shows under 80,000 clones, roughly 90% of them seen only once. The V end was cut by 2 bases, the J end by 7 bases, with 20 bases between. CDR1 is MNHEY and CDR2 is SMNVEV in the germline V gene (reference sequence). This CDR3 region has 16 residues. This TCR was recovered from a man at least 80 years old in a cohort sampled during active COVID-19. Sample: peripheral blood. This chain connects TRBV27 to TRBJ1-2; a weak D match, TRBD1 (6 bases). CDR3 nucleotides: TGTGCCAGCAGTTTAGATGGGGGCCCCTCCGTTTCTGGCTACACCTTC. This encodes CASSLDGGPSVSGYTF.